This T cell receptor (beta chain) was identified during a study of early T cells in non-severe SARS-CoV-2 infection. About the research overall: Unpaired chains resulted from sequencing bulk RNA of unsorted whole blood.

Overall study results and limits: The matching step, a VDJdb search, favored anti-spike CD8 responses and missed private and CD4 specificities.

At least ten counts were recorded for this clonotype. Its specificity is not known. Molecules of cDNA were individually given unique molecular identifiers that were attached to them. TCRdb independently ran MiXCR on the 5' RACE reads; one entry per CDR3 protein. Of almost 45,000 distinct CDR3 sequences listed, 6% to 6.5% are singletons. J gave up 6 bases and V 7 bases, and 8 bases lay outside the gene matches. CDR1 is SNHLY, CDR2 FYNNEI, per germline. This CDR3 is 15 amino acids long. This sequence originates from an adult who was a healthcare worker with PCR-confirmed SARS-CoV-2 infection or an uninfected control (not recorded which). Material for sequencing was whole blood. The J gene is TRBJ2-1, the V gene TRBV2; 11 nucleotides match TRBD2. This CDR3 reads CASTKLAGEANEQFF. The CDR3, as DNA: TGTGCCAGCACTAAACTAGCGGGGGAGGCCAATGAGCAGTTCTTC.